The clone carrying this TCR beta chain was seen many times. The record originates from a study of identical twins. V was pared by 6 bases and J by 1 base, with 12 bases between. Germline loops: CDR1 DFQATT, CDR2 SNEGSKA (reference sequence). This CDR3 spans 14 amino acids. TCRdb called the 5' RACE reads again in MiXCR, with one record for every CDR3 protein. The table has more than 250,000 distinct CDR3 sequences, under 9% seen once; the top ten hold 2.1%. The same data also contributed to another study, on yellow fever vaccine responses in identical twins.

The sequencing input was memory (CD45RO+) T cells sorted from blood. The TCR was taken from a woman between 18 and 30 years old in good health. The chain carries TRBV20-1 and TRBJ2-2; a possible D gene is TRBD1 (6 bases). CDR3 bases: TGCAGTGCCCCCAGGGGCGGGAACACCGGGGAGCTGTTTTTT. This translates into CSAPRGGNTGELFF.